The clone carrying this T cell receptor (beta chain) was detected many times. The antigen is undetermined. This specimen belongs to a study of T cell repertoires in cytomegalovirus infection. Study background: HLA-B-restricted CMV epitopes that are well studied, plus recently identified HLA-C-restricted ones, were used by the study. Matching HLA type and CMV infection were both indicated by public TCR beta signatures. Broader study findings: Using cumulative public TCR beta family frequency, the authors identified those who carried CMV together with the relevant HLA. The study found HLA-C-restricted CMV-specific TCR beta clonotypes dominating the ex vivo response.

Each CDR3 protein gets one entry after TCRdb re-called the reads with MiXCR. The table includes around 310,000 distinct CDR3 sequences, approximately 32% detected once. This CDR3 is 18 amino acids long. Trimming left V 0 bases short and J 4 bases short, with 18 bases between. The V gene's germline CDR1 is SGHDN and CDR2 FVKESK. This TCR came from a human donor in good health (CMV status not recorded). Some clones in this sample may be carry-over from other donors' samples. The specimen was cultured PBMCs, collected from culture after CMV antigen stimulation. The rearrangement uses TRBV14 and TRBJ1-4; D remains unclear. The CDR3 DNA reads TGTGCCAGCAGCCAAGAAGTTGGATGGCCAGGAGATAATGAAAAACTGTTTTTT. It specifies CASSQEVGWPGDNEKLFF. The full variable domain, rest sourced from reference TRBV14 and TRBJ1-4, is EAGVTQFPSHSVIEKGQTVTLRCDPISGHDNLYWYRRVMGKEIKFLLHFVKESKQDESGMPNNRFLAERTGGTYSTLKVQPAELEDSGVYFCASSQEVGWPGDNEKLFFGSGTQLSVL.